This is a list of T cell receptor beta chains from one sample in a study of response to subunit inactivated influenza vaccine. MiXCR was run by TCRdb on the RT-PCR reads, yielding one entry per CDR3 protein. This repertoire shows roughly 550,000 distinct CDR3 sequences, 20% to 25% found once; its top ten account for about 3%. This sample also belongs to another study, concerning T cells expressing NK-cell markers.

This sample comprised CD4+ T cells sorted from PBMCs, obtained 11 to 12 days after vaccination. These TCRs come from a man aged 45-65 years who received an inactivated influenza vaccine. Both conserved end residues are part of each CDR3. A D gene is named only where the DNA matches it firmly. Clone size is shown for a subset of rows, as once, few, many or a class of expanded clone.

size	V	D	length	J	DNA	CDR3
NA	TRBV12-3/TRBV12-4	TRBD2	17	TRBJ2-1	TGTGCCAGCAGGGGGGGGAGCGGTAGCGGGACTAACAATGAGCAGTTCTTC	CASRGGSGSGTNNEQFF
NA	TRBV5-2	NA	18	TRBJ2-1	TGTGCCATGGGCCCCGGGCTAGCGGGGGGGCCATCCTACAATGAGCAGTTCTTC	CAMGPGLAGGPSYNEQFF
few	TRBV14	NA	14	TRBJ2-2	TGTGCCAGCAGCCACCTAGTGGGCACCGGGGAGCTGTTTTTT	CASSHLVGTGELFF
NA	TRBV11-2	TRBD1	15	TRBJ2-7	TGTGCCAGCAGCTTAGAGGGTGGACAGGGGTACGAGCAGTACTTC	CASSLEGGQGYEQYF
NA	TRBV27	TRBD2	16	TRBJ2-1	TGTGCCAGCACTAGGCTCGGGACTAGCGGGAGAGATGAGCAGTTCTTC	CASTRLGTSGRDEQFF
NA	TRBV4-3	NA	14	TRBJ2-2	TGCGCCAGCAGCCAAACTATTAACACCGGGGGGCTGTTTTTT	CASSQTINTGGLFF
NA	TRBV20-1	NA	14	TRBJ2-1	TGCAGTGCTAGACAGGGTGCCCCCCACAATGAGCAGTTCTTC	CSARQGAPHNEQFF
many	TRBV7-6	TRBD2	12	TRBJ2-1	TGTGCCAGCAGCGGTAGCGGGAGAGAGCAGTTCTTC	CASSGSGREQFF
few	TRBV6-6	NA	12	TRBJ1-1	TGTGCCAGCAGTTACACAGGACAGGAAGCTTTCTTT	CASSYTGQEAFF
few	TRBV7-7	NA	13	TRBJ2-1	TGTGCTAGCAGCTTAGAGGTGAACAATGAGCAGTTCTTC	CASSLEVNNEQFF
few	TRBV4-1	TRBD2	16	TRBJ2-3	TGCGCCAGCAGCCAGGGAACTAGCGGGGCTAGCGATACGCAGTATTTT	CASSQGTSGASDTQYF
few	TRBV11-2	NA	15	TRBJ2-7	TGTGCCAGCAGCCGGAACCCGGACACAACCTACGAGCAGTACTTC	CASSRNPDTTYEQYF
few	TRBV4-3	NA	15	TRBJ2-2	TGCGCCAGCAGCCAGAGGATACAGGGACCCGGGGAGCTGTTTTTT	CASSQRIQGPGELFF
NA	TRBV2	TRBD1	13	TRBJ1-2	TGTGCCAGCAGCCTTAGGACAGGGAATGGCTACACCTTC	CASSLRTGNGYTF
NA	TRBV12-3/TRBV12-4	TRBD2	16	TRBJ2-2	TGTGCCAGCAGTCAGTCTCCTAGCGGTAACACCGGGGAGCTGTTTTTT	CASSQSPSGNTGELFF
NA	TRBV18	NA	13	TRBJ2-5	TGTGCCAGCTCACCGATGGTCCGGGAGACCCAGTACTTC	CASSPMVRETQYF
NA	TRBV6-5	NA	15	TRBJ1-1	TGTGCCAGCAGTTACGGCAGGGTTCCGAACACTGAAGCTTTCTTT	CASSYGRVPNTEAFF
NA	TRBV28	TRBD2	14	TRBJ2-7	TGTGCCAGCACCCCTCCGGGACTAGCGGCACTCGGGTACTTC	CASTPPGLAALGYF
NA	TRBV5-1	TRBD1	16	TRBJ2-3	TGCGCCAGCAGACCTACCGGGACAGGGGGATCAGATACGCAGTATTTT	CASRPTGTGGSDTQYF
NA	TRBV6-1	NA	13	TRBJ1-1	TGTGCCAGCAACCAACAGAGGAACACTGAAGCTTTCTTT	CASNQQRNTEAFF
many	TRBV7-2	NA	13	TRBJ2-5	TGTGCCAGCAGCCCCCGGACGGAAGAGACCCAGTACTTC	CASSPRTEETQYF
NA	TRBV5-5	TRBD2	15	TRBJ2-3	TGTGCCAGCAGCTTGGGACTAGCGGGAGCATATACGCAGTATTTT	CASSLGLAGAYTQYF
NA	TRBV6-2/TRBV6-3	NA	15	TRBJ2-5	TGTGCCAGCAGTCAACGGGGCAGGAGGGAAGAGACCCAGTACTTC	CASSQRGRREETQYF
few	TRBV5-6	NA	16	TRBJ2-3	TGTGCCAGCAGCTTGGGACGAGCCCCTAGCACAGATACGCAGTATTTT	CASSLGRAPSTDTQYF
few	TRBV4-1	TRBD1	16	TRBJ1-3	TGCGCCAGCAGCCAACTTACAGGGGTCTCTGGAAACACCATATATTTT	CASSQLTGVSGNTIYF
few	TRBV20-1	NA	13	TRBJ2-5	TGCAGTGCTAGCCGACAGGGAGGAAAGACCCAGTACTTC	CSASRQGGKTQYF
NA	TRBV11-2	NA	15	TRBJ2-7	TGTGCCAGCAGCTTAGTTGGGACATGGCCCTACGAGCAGTACTTC	CASSLVGTWPYEQYF
NA	TRBV7-3	NA	13	TRBJ2-1	TGTGCCAGCAGCTCGGGCCGATACAATGAGCAGTTCTTC	CASSSGRYNEQFF
NA	TRBV18	TRBD1	15	TRBJ1-1	TGTGCCAGCTCACCACCAATGACAGGGGGCTCTAAAGCTTTCTTT	CASSPPMTGGSKAFF
NA	TRBV29-1	NA	13	TRBJ2-5	TGCAGCGCACAGGTAGGAGACCAAGAGACCCAGTACTTC	CSAQVGDQETQYF
few	TRBV18	TRBD2	16	TRBJ2-1	TGTGCCAGCTCATCGGAACAGGGACTAGCGGGCAATGAGCAGTTCTTC	CASSSEQGLAGNEQFF
few	TRBV7-3	NA	15	TRBJ2-2	TGTGCCAGCAGCTTAACATCATCAGGGGCCGGGGAGCTGTTTTTT	CASSLTSSGAGELFF
NA	TRBV5-1	NA	13	TRBJ1-1	TGCGCCAGCAGCTGGCAGCTGAACACTGAAGCTTTCTTT	CASSWQLNTEAFF
NA	TRBV7-2	NA	13	TRBJ2-2	TGTGCCAGCAGCTGGGATTTCTCCGGGGAGCTGTTTTTT	CASSWDFSGELFF
NA	TRBV2	NA	13	TRBJ1-5	TGTGCCAGCAGGTCCTTTAAGGGGGGGCCCCAGCATTTT	CASRSFKGGPQHF
NA	TRBV28	NA	14	TRBJ2-7	TGTGCCAGCAGCCTAGGCGACGTTGCCTACGAGCAGTACTTC	CASSLGDVAYEQYF
NA	TRBV20-1	NA	16	TRBJ2-3	TGCAGTGCTAGAGGTTTGGTGGGAGGTTCCACAGATACGCAGTATTTT	CSARGLVGGSTDTQYF
NA	TRBV4-1	NA	13	TRBJ2-2	TGCGCCAGCAGCCACGGGACCAGAGGGGAGCTGTTTTTT	CASSHGTRGELFF
NA	TRBV12-3/TRBV12-4	TRBD2	15	TRBJ2-2	TGTGCCAGCAAGGGTCTAGCGGGAAGAGGTGGGGAGCTGTTTTTT	CASKGLAGRGGELFF
NA	TRBV7-2	TRBD1	16	TRBJ2-1	TGTGCCAGCAGCTTAGCGGGGACAGGGGGGACTAGTCAGCAGTTCTTC	CASSLAGTGGTSQQFF
NA	TRBV3-1	TRBD2	14	TRBJ2-4	TGTGCCAGCAGCCTGCTAGCGGGAGGCGACATTCAGTACTTC	CASSLLAGGDIQYF
NA	TRBV6-1	NA	17	TRBJ2-4	TGTGCCAGCAGTCCCCTCGGGGGGAGGGGACACAAGAACATTCAGTACTTC	CASSPLGGRGHKNIQYF
NA	TRBV10-3	NA	12	TRBJ2-7	TGTGCCATCAGTGCGACAGGCCACGAGCAGTACTTC	CAISATGHEQYF
few	TRBV5-1	TRBD1	16	TRBJ2-3	TGCGCCAGCAGCTTGGCTGGACAGGGGATAGGGGATACGCAGTATTTT	CASSLAGQGIGDTQYF
NA	TRBV20-1	NA	14	TRBJ2-1	TGCAGTGCTAGGGAGCAAGGCTCCTACAATGAGCAGTTCTTC	CSAREQGSYNEQFF
few	TRBV7-2	NA	14	TRBJ1-3	TGTGCCGGAGGGGAATGGCCCTCTGGAAACACCATATATTTT	CAGGEWPSGNTIYF
few	TRBV5-1	NA	15	TRBJ2-1	TGCGCCAGCAGCTTGGGGCAGGCCACTCGCAATGAGCAGTTCTTC	CASSLGQATRNEQFF
many	TRBV28	NA	12	TRBJ1-1	TGTGCCAGCAGTTTAGTCCCAGGTGAAGCTTTCTTT	CASSLVPGEAFF
NA	TRBV3-1	TRBD2	15	TRBJ2-1	TGTGCCAGCAGGGCTAGCGGGAGGACTTACAATGAGCAGTTCTTC	CASRASGRTYNEQFF
few	TRBV5-6	NA	14	TRBJ1-4	TGTGCCAGCAGCTCAGGGGCGAGAAATGAAAAACTGTTTTTT	CASSSGARNEKLFF
few	TRBV11-2	TRBD2	15	TRBJ2-3	TGTGCCAGCAGCTCAAAAGGCGGGAGGGCGGATACGCAGTATTTT	CASSSKGGRADTQYF
few	TRBV5-1	NA	14	TRBJ2-1	TGCGCCAGCAGCGATGAGGGTTCCTACAATGAGCAGTTCTTC	CASSDEGSYNEQFF
NA	TRBV6-2/TRBV6-3	TRBD1	18	TRBJ2-7	TGTGCCAGCAGTTACCCCCCGCGGAAAATTGACAGGGGGAACGAGCAGTACTTC	CASSYPPRKIDRGNEQYF
NA	TRBV5-4	NA	15	TRBJ1-1	TGTGCCAGCAGCTTGGCCTTGGCGGCGGTTACTGAAGCTTTCTTT	CASSLALAAVTEAFF